A selection of T cell receptor beta chains follows, all from one sample in a study of T cells in Graves' hyperthyroidism and ophthalmopathy. MiXCR, run by TCRdb on the multiplex PCR reads, gives a single entry per CDR3 protein. This sample yields under 400,000 distinct CDR3 sequences, of which approximately 15% are seen a single time; 9.5% to 11% belongs to the top ten. Sequencing was done on a sample of blood. Every receptor here comes from a woman in her sixties with Graves' hyperthyroidism. The CDR3 runs from the conserved cysteine through the conserved F or W. A D gene is named only where the DNA matches it firmly. Clone size is shown for a subset of rows, as once, few, many or a class of expanded clone.

J gene: TRBJ1-5; V gene: TRBV20-1; clone size: many; D gene: TRBD1; CDR3 protein: CSAREKGQVLLSNQPQHF; CDR3 DNA: TGCAGTGCTAGAGAAAAGGGACAGGTCCTCCTAAGCAATCAGCCCCAGCATTTT
J gene: TRBJ2-3; V gene: TRBV30; clone size: many; D gene: -; CDR3 protein: CASHGGARDTQYF; CDR3 DNA: TGTGCCTCCCATGGGGGGGCGAGGGATACGCAGTATTTT
J gene: TRBJ2-1; V gene: TRBV5-4; clone size: -; D gene: TRBD2; CDR3 protein: CASSGRASGGGSSYNEQFF; CDR3 DNA: TGTGCCAGCAGCGGGAGGGCTAGCGGGGGTGGGAGCTCCTACAATGAGCAGTTCTTC
J gene: TRBJ2-5; V gene: TRBV7-8; clone size: many; D gene: -; CDR3 protein: CASSLRWLETQYF; CDR3 DNA: TGTGCCAGCAGCTTACGGTGGTTGGAGACCCAGTACTTC
J gene: TRBJ1-4; V gene: TRBV19; clone size: -; D gene: TRBD1; CDR3 protein: CASSARGETNEKLFF; CDR3 DNA: TGTGCCAGTAGTGCCAGGGGGGAAACTAATGAAAAACTGTTTTTT
J gene: TRBJ2-7; V gene: TRBV6-1; clone size: many; D gene: TRBD1; CDR3 protein: CASSGTGLREQYF; CDR3 DNA: TGTGCCAGCAGCGGGACAGGGTTACGCGAGCAGTACTTC
J gene: TRBJ2-7; V gene: TRBV29-1; clone size: many; D gene: TRBD2; CDR3 protein: CSVETSSGSSYEQYF; CDR3 DNA: TGCAGCGTTGAGACGTCTAGCGGAAGCTCCTACGAGCAGTACTTC
J gene: TRBJ2-2; V gene: TRBV27; clone size: few; D gene: -; CDR3 protein: CASRQGGGELFF; CDR3 DNA: TGTGCCAGCCGTCAAGGAGGGGGGGAGCTGTTTTTT
J gene: TRBJ1-1; V gene: TRBV7-2; clone size: few; D gene: -; CDR3 protein: CASSPGGSNTEAFF; CDR3 DNA: TGTGCCAGCAGCCCCGGGGGGTCGAACACTGAAGCTTTCTTT
J gene: TRBJ1-3; V gene: TRBV12-3/TRBV12-4; clone size: few; D gene: -; CDR3 protein: CASSSLGTTGNTIYF; CDR3 DNA: TGTGCCAGCAGCTCCCTGGGGACAACAGGAAACACCATATATTTT
J gene: TRBJ2-7; V gene: TRBV25-1; clone size: few; D gene: -; CDR3 protein: CASSEFWRDSEQYF; CDR3 DNA: TGTGCCAGCAGTGAATTCTGGAGGGACTCCGAGCAGTACTTC
J gene: TRBJ2-6; V gene: TRBV6-1; clone size: -; D gene: -; CDR3 protein: CAARDGGANVLTF; CDR3 DNA: TGTGCCGCAAGAGATGGAGGGGCCAACGTCCTGACTTTC
J gene: TRBJ1-2; V gene: TRBV3-1; clone size: many; D gene: TRBD1; CDR3 protein: CASSQGQGANYGYTF; CDR3 DNA: TGTGCCAGCAGCCAAGGACAGGGAGCTAACTATGGCTACACCTTC
J gene: TRBJ2-4; V gene: TRBV19; clone size: few; D gene: TRBD2; CDR3 protein: CASSIPIGGLAGKNIQYF; CDR3 DNA: TGTGCCAGTAGTATACCAATAGGGGGGTTAGCGGGGAAAAACATTCAGTACTTC
J gene: TRBJ2-1; V gene: TRBV5-1; clone size: many; D gene: TRBD1; CDR3 protein: CASSPEQGARSNEQFF; CDR3 DNA: TGCGCCAGCAGTCCGGAACAGGGGGCGCGGTCCAATGAGCAGTTCTTC
J gene: TRBJ2-7; V gene: TRBV11-2; clone size: many; D gene: -; CDR3 protein: CASSLVSRTNYEQYF; CDR3 DNA: TGTGCCAGCAGCTTAGTTTCGCGTACCAACTACGAGCAGTACTTC
J gene: TRBJ1-4; V gene: TRBV20-1; clone size: many; D gene: -; CDR3 protein: CSARGHGGQVGEKLFF; CDR3 DNA: TGCAGTGCTAGAGGGCACGGAGGGCAGGTGGGGGAAAAACTGTTTTTT
J gene: TRBJ1-4; V gene: TRBV18; clone size: -; D gene: TRBD1; CDR3 protein: CASSPQDRAEKLFF; CDR3 DNA: TGTGCCAGCTCACCACAGGACAGGGCTGAAAAACTGTTTTTT
J gene: TRBJ2-5; V gene: TRBV7-9; clone size: many; D gene: -; CDR3 protein: CASRDLQETQYF; CDR3 DNA: TGTGCCAGCAGGGACCTTCAAGAGACCCAGTACTTC
J gene: TRBJ2-1; V gene: TRBV19; clone size: -; D gene: TRBD2; CDR3 protein: CASSRRTSGNNEQFF; CDR3 DNA: TGTGCCAGTAGTCGTAGGACTAGCGGAAACAATGAGCAGTTCTTC
J gene: TRBJ2-3; V gene: TRBV3-1; clone size: many; D gene: TRBD2; CDR3 protein: CASSRVAGGPGDTQYF; CDR3 DNA: TGTGCCAGCAGCCGTGTAGCGGGAGGGCCAGGAGATACGCAGTATTTT
J gene: TRBJ2-7; V gene: TRBV11-2; clone size: many; D gene: -; CDR3 protein: CASATNLGNEQYF; CDR3 DNA: TGTGCCAGCGCGACTAACTTGGGGAACGAGCAGTACTTC
J gene: TRBJ2-7; V gene: TRBV5-1; clone size: -; D gene: TRBD2; CDR3 protein: CASDTDGTSGSSEQYF; CDR3 DNA: TGCGCCAGCGATACCGATGGGACTAGCGGGAGTTCCGAGCAGTACTTC
J gene: TRBJ1-2; V gene: TRBV12-5; clone size: many; D gene: -; CDR3 protein: CASGSPPAQYYGYTF; CDR3 DNA: TGTGCTAGTGGTTCACCCCCGGCTCAGTACTATGGCTACACCTTC
J gene: TRBJ2-3; V gene: TRBV10-3; clone size: many; D gene: TRBD2; CDR3 protein: CAIRIAGSDTQYF; CDR3 DNA: TGTGCCATCAGGATAGCGGGATCAGATACGCAGTATTTT
J gene: TRBJ2-5; V gene: TRBV11-2; clone size: -; D gene: -; CDR3 protein: CASSLGSGSQETQYF; CDR3 DNA: TGTGCCAGCAGCTTAGGGTCGGGGAGCCAAGAGACCCAGTACTTC
J gene: TRBJ2-3; V gene: TRBV6-8; clone size: -; D gene: -; CDR3 protein: CASISLALTDTQYF; CDR3 DNA: TGTGCCAGCATAAGTCTAGCTCTAACAGATACGCAGTATTTT
J gene: TRBJ2-1; V gene: TRBV2; clone size: many; D gene: -; CDR3 protein: CASMGRSIKFF; CDR3 DNA: TGTGCCAGCATGGGCCGGTCAATTAAGTTCTTC
J gene: TRBJ1-1; V gene: TRBV11-2; clone size: medium-sized; D gene: -; CDR3 protein: CASSLSPDTEAFF; CDR3 DNA: TGTGCCAGCAGCTTATCACCGGACACTGAAGCTTTCTTT
J gene: TRBJ2-3; V gene: TRBV12-3/TRBV12-4; clone size: many; D gene: -; CDR3 protein: CASSYNLASQDTQYF; CDR3 DNA: TGTGCCAGCAGTTACAATCTCGCCTCCCAAGATACGCAGTATTTT
J gene: TRBJ2-3; V gene: TRBV7-3; clone size: -; D gene: -; CDR3 protein: CASSLLRGTQYF; CDR3 DNA: TGTGCCAGCAGCTTACTCCGGGGTACGCAGTATTTT
J gene: TRBJ1-1; V gene: TRBV14; clone size: many; D gene: -; CDR3 protein: CASSPSMNTEAFF; CDR3 DNA: TGTGCCAGCAGCCCCAGCATGAACACTGAAGCTTTCTTT
J gene: TRBJ1-5; V gene: TRBV12-3/TRBV12-4; clone size: few; D gene: -; CDR3 protein: CASSLWGNQPQHF; CDR3 DNA: TGTGCCAGCAGTTTATGGGGTAATCAGCCCCAGCATTTT
J gene: TRBJ2-5; V gene: TRBV29-1; clone size: -; D gene: -; CDR3 protein: CSVYGGRIQETQYF; CDR3 DNA: TGCAGCGTCTACGGGGGACGAATCCAAGAGACCCAGTACTTC
J gene: TRBJ1-1; V gene: TRBV28; clone size: many; D gene: -; CDR3 protein: CASSLLRSEAFF; CDR3 DNA: TGTGCCAGCAGTTTACTCAGGTCTGAAGCTTTCTTT
J gene: TRBJ1-1; V gene: TRBV19; clone size: -; D gene: -; CDR3 protein: CASSMEGWAEAFF; CDR3 DNA: TGTGCCAGTAGTATGGAGGGGTGGGCTGAAGCTTTCTTT
J gene: TRBJ2-7; V gene: TRBV6-1; clone size: -; D gene: TRBD1; CDR3 protein: CASSQKTGTVHYEQYF; CDR3 DNA: TGTGCCAGCAGTCAAAAGACCGGGACAGTCCATTACGAGCAGTACTTC
J gene: TRBJ2-7; V gene: TRBV30; clone size: many; D gene: -; CDR3 protein: CAWSVLRGEQYF; CDR3 DNA: TGTGCCTGGAGTGTACTTAGGGGCGAGCAGTACTTC
J gene: TRBJ2-1; V gene: TRBV12-3/TRBV12-4; clone size: many; D gene: -; CDR3 protein: CASRPNARGGPLGNEQFF; CDR3 DNA: TGTGCCAGCAGACCAAATGCCCGTGGGGGACCTTTAGGAAATGAGCAGTTCTTC
J gene: TRBJ2-2; V gene: TRBV2; clone size: many; D gene: TRBD1; CDR3 protein: CATDRGFDTGELFF; CDR3 DNA: TGTGCCACGGACAGGGGCTTTGACACCGGGGAGCTGTTTTTT
J gene: TRBJ2-5; V gene: TRBV29-1; clone size: many; D gene: TRBD2; CDR3 protein: CSVDRLAGGETQYF; CDR3 DNA: TGCAGCGTTGATCGACTAGCGGGAGGAGAGACCCAGTACTTC
J gene: TRBJ1-2; V gene: TRBV5-1; clone size: many; D gene: -; CDR3 protein: CASSRDGGDGYTF; CDR3 DNA: TGCGCCAGCAGCCGGGACGGAGGAGATGGCTACACCTTC
J gene: TRBJ2-3; V gene: TRBV5-6; clone size: few; D gene: TRBD2; CDR3 protein: CASTPLGGMDTQYF; CDR3 DNA: TGTGCCAGCACCCCATTGGGGGGGATGGATACGCAGTATTTT
J gene: TRBJ2-2; V gene: TRBV7-2; clone size: many; D gene: -; CDR3 protein: CASSPRVRTGELFF; CDR3 DNA: TGTGCCAGCAGCCCCCGGGTCCGCACTGGGGAGCTGTTTTTT
J gene: TRBJ1-2; V gene: TRBV13; clone size: -; D gene: -; CDR3 protein: CASSLGRGLRGYTF; CDR3 DNA: TGTGCCAGCAGCTTAGGCCGTGGGTTAAGGGGCTACACCTTC
J gene: TRBJ2-1; V gene: TRBV29-1; clone size: -; D gene: -; CDR3 protein: CSAPKAYNEQFF; CDR3 DNA: TGCAGCGCCCCCAAGGCCTACAATGAGCAGTTCTTC
J gene: TRBJ2-5; V gene: TRBV7-6; clone size: many; D gene: -; CDR3 protein: CASSLQSLAIQETQYF; CDR3 DNA: TGTGCCAGCAGCTTACAGAGCCTAGCGATCCAAGAGACCCAGTACTTC
J gene: TRBJ2-1; V gene: TRBV7-9; clone size: many; D gene: -; CDR3 protein: CASSFGGAYNEQFF; CDR3 DNA: TGTGCCAGCAGCTTCGGAGGGGCCTACAATGAGCAGTTCTTC
J gene: TRBJ2-7; V gene: TRBV10-3; clone size: many; D gene: -; CDR3 protein: CAISGGQGSYEQYF; CDR3 DNA: TGTGCCATCAGTGGTGGGCAGGGCTCCTACGAGCAGTACTTC
J gene: TRBJ2-1; V gene: TRBV24-1; clone size: many; D gene: -; CDR3 protein: CATSDLGTPRGNEQFF; CDR3 DNA: TGTGCCACCAGTGATTTGGGGACCCCCCGGGGCAATGAGCAGTTCTTC
J gene: TRBJ2-1; V gene: TRBV27; clone size: -; D gene: -; CDR3 protein: CASSLLTDNEQFF; CDR3 DNA: TGTGCCAGCAGTCTCCTTACGGACAATGAGCAGTTCTTC
J gene: TRBJ1-1; V gene: TRBV5-1; clone size: many; D gene: TRBD1; CDR3 protein: CASSLGGGRDRAFF; CDR3 DNA: TGCGCCAGCAGCTTGGGAGGGGGCAGAGATAGAGCTTTCTTT